The 27 T cell receptor beta chains given below trace back to one sample, sequenced in a study of T cells in Graves' hyperthyroidism and ophthalmopathy (dated by TCRdb to between 2018 and 2021). The receptor library was made with multiplex PCR. TCRdb names Illumina HiSeq 2000 as the instrument used. Amplification of TCR beta CDR3 regions was carried out from RNA transcripts. The TCR CDR3 was subjected to a first round of RT-PCR using the HTBI primer set and the Qiagen OneStep RT-PCR kit. TCRdb reanalyzed the raw reads on its own, using fastp at Q25 for trimming and MiXCR for clone calling, and kept in-frame beta chains. Each record represents a unique CDR3 protein, reported with the most common genes and DNA among its rows. This sample is represented by approximately 590,000 distinct CDR3 sequences; about 15% of them were singletons. Of the sample, around 7.8% falls within the top ten clones. What was sequenced was blood. The receptor source for this set is a woman aged 25-40 years with Graves' hyperthyroidism.

Comments on this clonotype: A much larger clone lies a single base off, so this may be a read error. The J gene is TRBJ2-7, the V gene TRBV11-2; D is ambiguous. CDR1 is SGHAT and CDR2 is FQNNGV in the germline V gene. Trimming stripped 3 bases from V and 8 bases from J, with 5 bases between. This CDR3 has 10 residues. The CDR3 DNA reads TGTGCCAGCAGCTTGGTCCAGCAGTACTTC. Translated: CASSLVQQYF.

The chain carries TRBV11-2 and TRBJ1-4; D not certain. Trimming removed 5 bases from V and 0 bases from J, with 10 bases in between. This CDR3 is 15 amino acids long. Germline V CDR1 and CDR2: SGHAT, FQNNGV. The CDR3 loop is CASSPQRATNEKLFF. CDR3 DNA sequence: TGTGCCAGCAGCCCTCAGAGGGCAACTAATGAAAAACTGTTTTTT.

This clonotype was counted many times. V and J are TRBV11-2 and TRBJ2-2; 12 nucleotides agree with TRBD2. The CDR3 covers 16 residues. V shed 2 bases and J 6 bases; nucleotides not matched to a gene: 4. Germline V gives CDR1 SGHAT, CDR2 FQNNGV. The CDR3 region has the DNA TGTGCCAGCAGCTTACGACTAGCGGGAGTCCCCGGGGAGCTGTTTTTT. Amino acid sequence: CASSLRLAGVPGELFF.

This clonotype was counted at least ten times. The gene calls are TRBV5-1 and TRBJ1-1, with D possibly being TRBD1 (6 bases). V lost 1 base to trimming and J lost 4 bases, with 17 bases between them. From germline, CDR1 is SGHRS and CDR2 YFSETQ. The CDR3 covers 16 residues. CDR3 amino acids: CASSLTDSGVRTEAFF. CDR3 bases: TGCGCCAGCAGCTTGACGGACAGCGGGGTTCGCACTGAAGCTTTCTTT. Using reference TRBV5-1 and TRBJ1-1 for the parts outside the CDR3, the full variable domain is KAGVTQTPRYLIKTRGQQVTLSCSPISGHRSVSWYQQTPGQGLQFLFEYFSETQRNKGNFPGRFSGRQFSNSRSEMNVSTLELGDSALYLCASSLTDSGVRTEAFFGQGTRLTVV.

The table lists this clonotype with many counts. This chain joins TRBV24-1 and TRBJ2-5; 8 nucleotides match TRBD1. The CDR3 spans 16 residues. The V gene end was trimmed by 3 bases and the J gene end by 4 bases; junction bases not matched to a gene: 9. CDR1 is KGHDR and CDR2 is SFDVKD in the germline V gene. The CDR3, as DNA: TGTGCCACCAGTGATCCCGGGACAGGACTCAGAGAGACCCAGTACTTC. It specifies CATSDPGTGLRETQYF.

This clonotype showed up many times. The chain carries TRBV5-1 and TRBJ2-2; TRBD1 might be the D (5 bases). Germline V lookup: CDR1 SGHRS, CDR2 YFSETQ. Deletions cut 0 bases from V and 7 bases from J, with 16 bases between. The CDR3 is made up of 16 amino acids. This chain's CDR3 is CASSLVETEVIGELFF. CDR3 sequence (DNA): TGCGCCAGCAGCTTGGTAGAGACAGAGGTTATCGGGGAGCTGTTTTTT.

This clonotype was observed once. A much larger clone is a single base away; this may be a read error. The chain recombines TRBV12-3 or TRBV12-4 with TRBJ1-3; tentative D call: TRBD1 (5 bases). CDR3 length: 15 residues. For the CDR3, the DNA is TGTGCCAGCAGCCGAAGCGGGGCCTCTGGAAGCACCATATATTTT. Translation gives CASSRSGASGSTIYF.

Of note for this clonotype: The CDR3 ends on some other residue instead of the conserved phenylalanine or tryptophan, so this is likely a read error. This chain links TRBV15 with TRBJ2-5; 8 positions agree with TRBD2. The V gene's germline CDR1 is LNHNV and CDR2 YYDKDF (reference sequence). The V and J ends lost 0 bases and 7 bases, in that order; junction bases with no gene match: 16. The CDR3 is 18 amino acids. The CDR3 nucleotides are TGTGCCACCAGCAGAGAAAGGGGACTAGTAGGGGAGCGAGGGACCCAGTACCTC. Amino acid sequence: CATSRERGLVGERGTQYL.

This clonotype was seen only a few times. The chain couples TRBV7-9 to TRBJ2-7; TRBD2 agrees at 9 bases. The CDR3 is made up of 16 amino acids. From germline, CDR1 is SEHNR and CDR2 FQNEAQ (reference sequence). J was trimmed by 6 bases and V by 4 bases; bases with no gene match: 13. The CDR3 is CASSSPGGTSQPEQYF. CDR3 nucleotides: TGTGCCAGCAGCTCTCCCGGGGGGACTAGCCAGCCCGAGCAGTACTTC.

Many counts were recorded for this clonotype. The chain links TRBV7-3 to TRBJ2-3; D perhaps matches TRBD2 (5 bases). The CDR3 loop spans 15 amino acids. Germline CDR1 is SGHTA and CDR2 is FQGTGA. Trimming stripped 3 bases from V and 2 bases from J, with 12 bases between. Here the CDR3 reads CASSLAGEITDTQYF. DNA for the CDR3: TGTGCCAGCAGCTTGGCGGGCGAGATCACAGATACGCAGTATTTT.

This clonotype was picked up many times. The chain is built from TRBV2 and TRBJ2-3; weak D call: TRBD2 (5 bases). Per the germline V gene, CDR1 is SNHLY and CDR2 is FYNNEI. This CDR3 is built from 16 residues. V was shortened by 1 base and J by 1 base, with 12 bases between the two germline ends. CDR3 sequence: CASSEGASRRTDTQYF. Written as DNA, the CDR3 is TGTGCCAGCAGTGAAGGGGCTAGCAGACGCACAGATACGCAGTATTTT.

The table lists this clonotype with a few counts. The junction departs from the called germline gene at one end, perhaps through a read error. V and J are TRBV12-3 or TRBV12-4 and TRBJ2-1; TRBD2 agrees at 11 bases. The CDR3 runs to 18 residues. Here the CDR3 DNA reads TGTGCCAGCAGTTTACTACTAGCGGGAGCGATCTCCTACAATGAGCGGTTCTTC. It translates to CASSLLLAGAISYNERFF.

There are a few counts of this clonotype. The chain employs TRBV12-3 or TRBV12-4 and TRBJ2-3; 7 nucleotides agree with TRBD2. The CDR3 covers 16 residues. V shed 2 bases, J shed 2 bases, and the junction held 7 bases outside the gene matches. CDR3 DNA: TGTGCCAGCAGTTTATCCGACGGGGGGAACACAGATACGCAGTATTTT. Protein product: CASSLSDGGNTDTQYF.

This sequence joins TRBV24-1 and TRBJ2-2; 12 nucleotides agree with TRBD1. Per germline, CDR1 KGHDR and CDR2 SFDVKD. The CDR3 contains 17 residues. Losses at the gene ends were 3 bases for V and 5 bases for J; bases not matched to a gene: 6. Written as DNA, the CDR3 is TGTGCCACCAGTGATAGGGGGGACAGGGGGCCAACCGGGGAGCTGTTTTTT. Protein: CATSDRGDRGPTGELFF.

This clonotype has only a few counts. This rearrangement joins TRBV4-3 to TRBJ2-3, with D perhaps TRBD2 (5 bases). Germline lookup yields CDR1 LGHNA and CDR2 YSLEER. The V end lost 0 bases, the J end lost 1 base, and 14 bases lay between the germline ends. This CDR3 region has 17 residues. CDR3 sequence: CASSQDKERLRTDTQYF. The CDR3 DNA reads TGCGCCAGCAGCCAAGATAAGGAGCGGCTACGCACAGATACGCAGTATTTT.

This clonotype came up once. The chain recombines TRBV6-1 with TRBJ2-1; 9 bases match TRBD2. The CDR3 is made up of 16 amino acids. V dropped 2 bases and J dropped 9; count of bases not matched to a gene: 11. Germline values: CDR1 MNHNS, CDR2 SASEGT. The CDR3 nucleotides read TGTGCCAGCAGTGAACAAGGAGCTAGCGGGGTCACTGAGCAGTTCTTC. Translating gives CASSEQGASGVTEQFF.

This clonotype was recorded a few times. The chain couples TRBV24-1 to TRBJ2-2; 9 bases map to TRBD2. The V and J ends lost 0 bases and 1 base, in that order; junction bases with no gene match: 11. CDR1 is KGHDR and CDR2 is SFDVKD in the germline V gene. This CDR3 has 20 residues. Here the CDR3 reads CATSDLWGAGGRGNTGELFF. Here the CDR3 DNA reads TGTGCCACCAGTGATTTGTGGGGGGCTGGCGGGAGGGGGAACACCGGGGAGCTGTTTTTT.

This clonotype came up a few times. The V call is TRBV30, the J call TRBJ1-1; D is undetermined. Trimming removed 0 bases at V and 4 bases at J, with 12 bases between. The CDR3 has 14 residues. CDR1 and CDR2 from the germline V gene are GTSNPN and SVGIG (reference sequence). CDR3 coding DNA: TGTGCCTGGAGTGTACAGTCTTGGGGCACTGAAGCTTTCTTT. Protein sequence: CAWSVQSWGTEAFF.

This clonotype was seen repeatedly, ten times or more. The V call is TRBV18, the J call TRBJ2-3; 10 nucleotides align to TRBD1. V trimming: 0 bases; J trimming: 5 bases; junction bases outside the gene matches: 5. The CDR3 sequence is 16 residues long. CDR1 and CDR2 from the germline V gene are KGHSH and LQKENI. CDR3 in DNA: TGTGCCAGCTCACCACCAAGGGGACAGGGGAAAGATACGCAGTATTTT. Translated: CASSPPRGQGKDTQYF.

This clonotype was picked up many times. The chain recombines TRBV5-1 with TRBJ2-1; D unclear. This CDR3 has 13 residues. In germline, CDR1 is SGHRS, CDR2 YFSETQ. V lost 6 bases and J 2 bases, leaving 9 bases between the germline ends. The CDR3 region is CASKAVAYNEQFF. The CDR3 DNA is TGCGCCAGCAAGGCGGTAGCCTACAATGAGCAGTTCTTC.

This clonotype was counted ten times or more. The chain combines TRBV20-1 with TRBJ2-1, with 12 positions matching TRBD2. V lost 6 bases and J lost 9; bases outside the gene matches: 9. The CDR3 is made up of 14 amino acids. Germline CDR1 DFQATT, CDR2 SNEGSKA (reference sequence). CDR3 nucleotide sequence: TGCAGTGCGGTTACTAGCGGGAGGCCGGGTGAGCAGTTCTTC. This gives the protein CSAVTSGRPGEQFF.

The gene calls are TRBV9 and TRBJ1-5; 8 nucleotides align to TRBD1. This CDR3 has 15 residues. Germline V gene data show CDR1 as SGDLS and CDR2 as YYNGEE. Trimming cost V 1 base and J 5 bases; bases outside gene matches: 5. CDR3 sequence (DNA): TGTGCCAGCAGCGTAAGGACAGGGAAAGATCAGCCCCAGCATTTT. This translates into CASSVRTGKDQPQHF.

A few counts support this clonotype. The chain uses TRBV12-5 and TRBJ1-1; no clear D. The CDR3 is made up of 12 amino acids. Trimming removed 3 bases from V and 3 bases from J, with 5 bases in between. Germline V gives CDR1 LGHNT, CDR2 FRNRAP. CDR3 sequence (DNA): TGTGCTAGTGGTTTCCTATACACTGAAGCTTTCTTT. This encodes CASGFLYTEAFF.

In the case of this clonotype: No conserved phenylalanine or tryptophan is present at the end of the CDR3, so a read error is the likely explanation. The chain employs TRBV12-3 or TRBV12-4 and TRBJ2-7; TRBD2 agrees at 7 bases. The trim removed 6 bases at V and 2 bases at J, leaving 4 bases unmatched. The CDR3 totals 13 residues. CDR3 protein: CASSFGLAYEQYL. Here the CDR3 DNA reads TGTGCCAGCAGCTTCGGACTAGCCTACGAGCAGTACCTC.

The rearrangement links TRBV5-1 to TRBJ2-2; 7 positions match TRBD2. Unmatched junction bases numbered 8, after V lost 0 bases and J lost 6 bases. CDR1 and CDR2 from the germline V gene are SGHRS and YFSETQ. The CDR3 has 16 residues. The CDR3 bases are TGCGCCAGCAGCTTGGACGGGGGGTCGGGCGCCGGGGAGCTGTTTTTT. Its translation is CASSLDGGSGAGELFF. Using reference TRBV5-1 and TRBJ2-2 for the parts outside the CDR3, the full variable domain is KAGVTQTPRYLIKTRGQQVTLSCSPISGHRSVSWYQQTPGQGLQFLFEYFSETQRNKGNFPGRFSGRQFSNSRSEMNVSTLELGDSALYLCASSLDGGSGAGELFFGEGSRLTVL.

The chain has TRBV30 and TRBJ2-1; 10 bases are shared with TRBD1. With 7 bases clipped from V and 7 bases from J, the junction kept 7 bases outside the gene matches. The CDR3 sequence is 13 residues long. Germline loops: CDR1 GTSNPN, CDR2 SVGIG (reference sequence). The CDR3 here is CASDPGQGNEQFF. Written as DNA, the CDR3 is TGTGCCTCGGACCCGGGACAGGGGAATGAGCAGTTCTTC.

The chain links TRBV14 to TRBJ2-3, with D unresolved. The ends were cut back, 0 bases at V and 4 bases at J, with 5 bases in the middle. Germline CDR1 reads SGHDN; CDR2 reads FVKESK. The CDR3 spans 13 residues. CDR3 DNA: TGTGCCAGCAGCCAAGACGTCTCAGATACGCAGTATTTT. Translating it yields CASSQDVSDTQYF.